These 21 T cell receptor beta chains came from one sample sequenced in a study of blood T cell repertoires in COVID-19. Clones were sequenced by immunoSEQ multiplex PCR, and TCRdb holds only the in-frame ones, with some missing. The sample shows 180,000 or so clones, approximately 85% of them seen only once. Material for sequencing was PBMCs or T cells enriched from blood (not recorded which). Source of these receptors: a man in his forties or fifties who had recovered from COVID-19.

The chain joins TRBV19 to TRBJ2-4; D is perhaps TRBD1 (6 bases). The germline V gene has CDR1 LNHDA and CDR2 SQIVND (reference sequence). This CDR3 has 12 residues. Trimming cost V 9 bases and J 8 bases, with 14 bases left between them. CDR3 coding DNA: TGTGCCAGCTCCGGTGGGGGCCACATTCAGTACTTC. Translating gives CASSGGGHIQYF.

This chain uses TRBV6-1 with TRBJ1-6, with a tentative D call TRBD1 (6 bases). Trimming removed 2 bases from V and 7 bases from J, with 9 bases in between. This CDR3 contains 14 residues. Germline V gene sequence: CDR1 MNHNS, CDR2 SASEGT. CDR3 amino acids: CASSEPGQNSPLHF. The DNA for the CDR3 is TGTGCCAGCAGTGAACCAGGACAGAATTCACCCCTCCACTTT.

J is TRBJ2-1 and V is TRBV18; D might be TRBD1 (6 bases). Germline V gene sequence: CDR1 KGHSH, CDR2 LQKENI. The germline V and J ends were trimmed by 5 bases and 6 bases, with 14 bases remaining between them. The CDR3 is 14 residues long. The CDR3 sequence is CASSRDLQGNEQFF. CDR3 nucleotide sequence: TGTGCCAGCTCAAGAGATTTACAGGGCAATGAGCAGTTCTTC.

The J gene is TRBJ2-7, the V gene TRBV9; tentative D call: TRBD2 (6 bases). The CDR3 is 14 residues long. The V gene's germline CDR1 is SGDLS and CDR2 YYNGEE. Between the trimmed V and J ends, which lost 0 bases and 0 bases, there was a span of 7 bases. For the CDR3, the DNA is TGTGCCAGCAGCGTAGACGGGGGCTCCTACGAGCAGTACTTC. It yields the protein CASSVDGGSYEQYF.

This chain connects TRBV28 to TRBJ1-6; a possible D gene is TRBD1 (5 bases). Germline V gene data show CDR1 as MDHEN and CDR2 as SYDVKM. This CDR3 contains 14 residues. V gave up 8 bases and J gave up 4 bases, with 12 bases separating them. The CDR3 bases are TGTGCCAGCGGGGCACCTCTTTATAATTCACCCCTCCACTTT. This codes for CASGAPLYNSPLHF.

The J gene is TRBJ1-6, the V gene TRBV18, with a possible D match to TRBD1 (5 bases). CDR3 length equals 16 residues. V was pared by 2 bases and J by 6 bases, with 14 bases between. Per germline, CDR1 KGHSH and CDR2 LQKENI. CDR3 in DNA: TGTGCCAGCTCACCAGGGGCAACACTCCTTAATTCACCCCTCCACTTT. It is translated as CASSPGATLLNSPLHF.

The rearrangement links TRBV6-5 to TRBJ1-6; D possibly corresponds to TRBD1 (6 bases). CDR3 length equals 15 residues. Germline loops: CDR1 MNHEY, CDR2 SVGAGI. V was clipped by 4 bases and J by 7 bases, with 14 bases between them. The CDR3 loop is CASSLVQGRNSPLHF. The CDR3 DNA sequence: TGTGCCAGCAGTTTAGTCCAGGGGCGGAATTCACCCCTCCACTTT.

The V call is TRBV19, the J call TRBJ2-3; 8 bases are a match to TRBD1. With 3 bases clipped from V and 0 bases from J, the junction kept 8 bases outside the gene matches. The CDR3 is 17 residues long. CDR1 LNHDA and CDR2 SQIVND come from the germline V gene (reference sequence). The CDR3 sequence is CASSIRGQASSTDTQYF. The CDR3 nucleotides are TGTGCCAGTAGTATCAGGGGACAGGCCTCTAGCACAGATACGCAGTATTTT.

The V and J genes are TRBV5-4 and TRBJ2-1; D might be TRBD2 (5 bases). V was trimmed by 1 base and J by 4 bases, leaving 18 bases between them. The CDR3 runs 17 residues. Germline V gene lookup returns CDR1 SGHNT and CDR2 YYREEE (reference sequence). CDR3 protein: CASSLYRWSSKYNEQFF. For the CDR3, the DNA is TGTGCCAGCAGCTTGTATAGGTGGTCTAGCAAATACAATGAGCAGTTCTTC.

CDR3 region: CTGMRNIRADTQYF. Written as DNA, the CDR3 is TGCACCGGCATGAGGAACATTCGGGCAGATACGCAGTATTTT. The chain employs TRBV1 and TRBJ2-3; the D call TRBD2 from the table was never checked on the DNA. TRBV1 is deemed a pseudogene. This CDR3 has 14 amino acids.

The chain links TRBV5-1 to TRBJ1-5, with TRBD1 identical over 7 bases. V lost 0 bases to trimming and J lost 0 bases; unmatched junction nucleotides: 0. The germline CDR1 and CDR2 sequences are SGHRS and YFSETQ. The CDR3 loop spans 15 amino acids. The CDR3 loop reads CASSLGTGSNQPQHF. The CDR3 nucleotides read TGCGCCAGCAGCTTGGGGACAGGTAGCAATCAGCCCCAGCATTTT.

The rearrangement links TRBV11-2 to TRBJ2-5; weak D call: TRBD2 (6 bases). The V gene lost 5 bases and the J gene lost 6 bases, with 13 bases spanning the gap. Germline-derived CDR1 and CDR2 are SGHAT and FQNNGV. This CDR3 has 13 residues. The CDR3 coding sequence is TGTGCCAGCAGCCCCGGAGGGCTACAGACCCAGTACTTC. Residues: CASSPGGLQTQYF.

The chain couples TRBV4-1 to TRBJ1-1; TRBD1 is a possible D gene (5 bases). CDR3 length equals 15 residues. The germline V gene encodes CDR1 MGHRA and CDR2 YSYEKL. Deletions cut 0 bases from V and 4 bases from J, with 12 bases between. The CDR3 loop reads CASSQDPGGGTEAFF. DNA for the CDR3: TGCGCCAGCAGCCAAGACCCGGGGGGGGGCACTGAAGCTTTCTTT.

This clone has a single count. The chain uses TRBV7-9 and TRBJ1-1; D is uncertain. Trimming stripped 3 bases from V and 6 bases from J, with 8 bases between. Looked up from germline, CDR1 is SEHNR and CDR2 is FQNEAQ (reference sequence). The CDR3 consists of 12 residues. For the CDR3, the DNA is TGTGCCAGCAGCTTTTCCTCCGCTGAAGCTTTCTTT. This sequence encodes CASSFSSAEAFF.

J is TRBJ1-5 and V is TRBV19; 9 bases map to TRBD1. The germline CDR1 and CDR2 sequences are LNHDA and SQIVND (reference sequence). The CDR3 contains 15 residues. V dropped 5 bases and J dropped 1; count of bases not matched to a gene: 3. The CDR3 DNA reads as TGTGCCAGTAGTCCGGGGACAGGGAGCAATCAGCCCCAGCATTTT. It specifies CASSPGTGSNQPQHF.

This CDR3 reads CASRGLGGSYEQYF. CDR3 in DNA: TGTGCCAGCAGGGGGTTGGGGGGATCCTACGAGCAGTACTTC. V is TRBV27 and J is TRBJ2-7; D might be TRBD2 (6 bases). This CDR3 has 14 amino acids. Germline lookup yields CDR1 MNHEY and CDR2 SMNVEV (reference sequence). V was clipped by 6 bases and J by 1 base, with 13 bases between them.

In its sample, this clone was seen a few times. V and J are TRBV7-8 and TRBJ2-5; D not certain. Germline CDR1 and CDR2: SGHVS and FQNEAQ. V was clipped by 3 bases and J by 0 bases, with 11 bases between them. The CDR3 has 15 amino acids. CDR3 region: CASSLLRLNQETQYF. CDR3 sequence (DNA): TGTGCCAGCAGCTTGCTCCGACTGAACCAAGAGACCCAGTACTTC.

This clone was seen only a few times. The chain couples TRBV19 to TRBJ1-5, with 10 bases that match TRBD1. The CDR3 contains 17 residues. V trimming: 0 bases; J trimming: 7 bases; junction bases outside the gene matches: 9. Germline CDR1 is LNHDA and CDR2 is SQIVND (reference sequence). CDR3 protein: CASSIEATGGARQPQHF. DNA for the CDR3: TGTGCCAGTAGTATAGAGGCGACAGGGGGCGCGAGGCAGCCCCAGCATTTT.

The CDR3 here is CASSLRQGPNQPQHF. DNA of the CDR3: TGCGCCAGCAGCTTGAGACAGGGTCCCAATCAGCCCCAGCATTTT. V is TRBV5-1 and J is TRBJ1-5; TRBD1 aligns across 7 bases. J was trimmed by 3 bases and V by 1 base; bases with no gene match: 4. The CDR3 length is 15 residues. The germline CDR1 and CDR2 sequences are SGHRS and YFSETQ. The full variable domain, rest sourced from reference TRBV5-1 and TRBJ1-5, is KAGVTQTPRYLIKTRGQQVTLSCSPISGHRSVSWYQQTPGQGLQFLFEYFSETQRNKGNFPGRFSGRQFSNSRSEMNVSTLELGDSALYLCASSLRQGPNQPQHFGDGTRLSIL.

CDR3 in DNA: TGTGCCAGCAGTGAAGCGCGCTTGGGGGAGCTGTTTTTT. It specifies CASSEARLGELFF. The chain has TRBV2 and TRBJ2-2; unclear D gene. Germline CDR1 is SNHLY and CDR2 is FYNNEI. Trimming shortened V by 0 bases and J by 8 bases, and 7 bases separated the two germline ends. The CDR3 is 13 residues long.

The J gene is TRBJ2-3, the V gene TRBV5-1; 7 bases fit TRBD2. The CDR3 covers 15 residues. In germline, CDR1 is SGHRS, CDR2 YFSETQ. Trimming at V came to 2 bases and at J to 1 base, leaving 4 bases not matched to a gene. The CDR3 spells CASSFRDYRTDTQYF. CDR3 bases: TGCGCCAGCAGCTTTAGGGACTACCGCACAGATACGCAGTATTTT.